These T cell receptor beta chains were read from a single sample in a study of T-cell reconstitution after alpha-beta-depleted transplantation in children. TCRdb reanalysed the PCR reads using MiXCR and keeps one entry per CDR3 protein. Here the sample spans approximately 79,000 distinct CDR3 sequences, about a sixth being singletons. This material consisted of PBMCs, mostly from graft donor cells, taken 360 days after TCRalphabeta/CD19-depleted stem cell transplant. The source is a male patient aged 2 to 9 who had a stem cell transplant for acute lymphoblastic leukemia, so the T cells may come from the graft donor. Both conserved end residues are trimmed from each CDR3. Only some rows state a clone size, as once, few, many or a class for expanded clones.

V gene	clone size	CDR3 length	J gene	CDR3 protein
TRBV11-1	NA	17	TRBJ2-1	ASSFLLPSAGTSYNEQF
TRBV5-6	NA	13	TRBJ1-6	ASSGASGWNSPLH
TRBV6-1	NA	12	TRBJ2-2	ASSWDGARGELF
TRBV5-1	NA	15	TRBJ2-7	ASSFLGTGLKTYEQY
TRBV11-2	many	16	TRBJ2-7	ASSLDLIAGGPGYEQY
TRBV18	NA	13	TRBJ2-7	ASSPTSNRAYEQY
TRBV3-1	few	13	TRBJ2-2	ASSHGRRNTGELF
TRBV7-9	few	11	TRBJ2-1	ASSWTDYNEQF
TRBV12-3/TRBV12-4	NA	14	TRBJ2-5	ASSFRIVQSQETQY
TRBV18	few	12	TRBJ2-7	ASSPLALSYEQY
TRBV10-2	few	9	TRBJ2-1	ASEYGDEQF
TRBV4-2	many	12	TRBJ1-5	ASSQREGWQPQH
TRBV12-3/TRBV12-4	NA	13	TRBJ2-7	ASSFFQPSSYEQY
TRBV5-6	few	12	TRBJ2-1	ASSRLASYNEQF
TRBV6-1	few	13	TRBJ2-7	ASSQGQLSSYEQY
TRBV27	few	14	TRBJ2-7	ASSLSWGSRLYEQY
TRBV13	NA	11	TRBJ2-1	ASRKAGGLGKI
TRBV5-1	few	15	TRBJ2-3	ASSTETSGRTTDTQY
TRBV5-1	NA	13	TRBJ2-1	ASSPRDRKINEQF
TRBV4-1	few	13	TRBJ1-1	ASSQIQGAGTEAF
TRBV29-1	few	10	TRBJ2-3	SVEQGTDTQY
TRBV30	few	12	TRBJ2-7	AWNGRTGSYEQY
TRBV30	few	13	TRBJ1-1	AWSVPAPGVTEAF
TRBV11-2	NA	14	TRBJ2-4	ASSLAGRLAKNIQY
TRBV20-1	NA	11	TRBJ1-1	SARVSMNTEAF
TRBV12-3/TRBV12-4	NA	11	TRBJ1-1	ASSSQTINRAF
TRBV5-5	NA	13	TRBJ1-2	ASSSGRTLYYGYT
TRBV5-1	NA	13	TRBJ2-7	ASSYYHRQAYEQY
TRBV5-1	many	13	TRBJ2-4	ASSLERDRQNIQY
TRBV5-1	few	13	TRBJ2-5	ASSLTRGDQETQY
TRBV28	NA	11	TRBJ2-1	ASSLGVYNEQF
TRBV6-1	few	13	TRBJ2-5	ASSRNRGRLETQY
TRBV5-6	NA	12	TRBJ2-5	ASSGDSADETQY
TRBV5-1	NA	11	TRBJ2-1	ASSLVEYNEQF
TRBV29-1	NA	10	TRBJ2-3	SVGRGTDTQY
TRBV20-1	NA	12	TRBJ1-6	SAQRAGGRSPLH
TRBV20-1	NA	12	TRBJ2-2	SARRDRGIGELF
TRBV5-1	few	15	TRBJ2-2	ASSSAQGAANTGELF
TRBV7-9	NA	9	TRBJ2-1	ASSSWDEQF
TRBV5-1	NA	12	TRBJ1-3	ASSLSIPRNTIY
TRBV10-3	NA	11	TRBJ2-7	AISDWQTYEQY